The next 27 T cell receptor beta chains were all read from a single sample in a study of T cell clones after liver transplantation. The assay was immunoSEQ multiplex PCR, and TCRdb's table has in-frame clones only and misses some. The profile shows about 75,000 clones, under 90% of them singletons. The sequencing used CD4+ T cells from blood, collected roughly 48 months after liver transplant. Receptors were obtained from a human patient who received a liver transplant. Some T cells may possibly be graft donor cells.

The chain combines TRBV5-3 with TRBJ2-7; 8 positions agree with TRBD2. TRBV5-3 is designated an ORF whose function remains uncertain. The CDR3 is 19 amino acids. V shed 0 bases, J shed 0 bases, and the junction held 14 bases outside the gene matches. DNA of the CDR3: TGTGCCAGAAGCTTGGCGTCATCCATACTAGCGGACCCCTCCTACGAGCAGTACTTC. Protein sequence: CARSLASSILADPSYEQYF.

The chain recombines TRBV27 with TRBJ2-1, with D possibly being TRBD2 (6 bases). The CDR3 is 14 amino acids. Trimming cost V 3 bases and J 5 bases, with 11 bases left between them. Germline-derived CDR1 and CDR2 are MNHEY and SMNVEV (reference sequence). CDR3: CASSFAGPHNEQFF. The CDR3 DNA sequence: TGTGCCAGCAGTTTCGCGGGGCCGCACAATGAGCAGTTCTTC.

The chain is built from TRBV4-2 and TRBJ1-5; 9 nucleotides align to TRBD1. The germline gives CDR1 LGHNA, CDR2 YNFKEQ. The CDR3 runs 14 residues. With 1 base clipped from V and 7 bases from J, the junction kept 2 bases outside the gene matches. CDR3 in DNA: TGTGCCAGCAGCCAAGGGACAGGGGAACAGCCCCAGCATTTT. Translating it yields CASSQGTGEQPQHF.

This clone has a handful of counts. V is TRBV5-5 and J is TRBJ1-6; possible D gene TRBD1, 6 bases. Deletions cut 0 bases from V and 10 bases from J, with 14 bases between. Germline V CDR1 and CDR2: SGHKS, YYEKEE (reference sequence). The CDR3 is made up of 15 amino acids. The CDR3 nucleotides are TGTGCCAGCAGCTTGGGTGCGGGGGCAGGGTCACCCCTCCACTTT. Protein: CASSLGAGAGSPLHF.

The chain employs TRBV27 and TRBJ2-7, with 11 bases identical to TRBD2. CDR1 and CDR2 (germline): MNHEY, SMNVEV (reference sequence). J lost 1 base, V lost 7 bases, and 6 bases had no gene match. CDR3 length: 15 amino acids. CDR3 coding DNA: TGTGCCAGCAAAAAACTAGCGGGAGTATCCTACGAGCAGTACTTC. Encoded protein: CASKKLAGVSYEQYF.

The gene calls are TRBV7-2 and TRBJ2-7; D gene unclear. The CDR3 extends over 15 amino acids. The germline CDR1 and CDR2 sequences are SGHTA and FQGNSA. V lost 1 base and J 0 bases, leaving 10 bases between the germline ends. The CDR3 bases are TGTGCCAGCAGCTTAGTGTCCGGTAGCTCCTACGAGCAGTACTTC. It codes for CASSLVSGSSYEQYF.

V gene TRBV2 combines with J gene TRBJ2-4; TRBD2 aligns across 7 bases. CDR1 and CDR2 (germline): SNHLY, FYNNEI. J lost 2 bases, V lost 1 base, and 5 bases had no gene match. The CDR3 runs 16 residues. The DNA of the CDR3 is TGTGCCAGCAGTGAAGGGGGTAGCGGGCCCAAAAACATTCAGTACTTC. Translated, it gives CASSEGGSGPKNIQYF.

V is TRBV19 and J is TRBJ2-7, with D tentatively TRBD1 or TRBD2 (7 bases each). Trimming shortened V by 5 bases and J by 4 bases, and 15 bases separated the two germline ends. This CDR3 contains 14 residues. Germline CDR1 is LNHDA and CDR2 is SQIVND (reference sequence). The CDR3: CASSPPGGAYEQYF. In DNA form, the CDR3 reads TGTGCCAGTAGTCCTCCAGGGGGGGCGTACGAGCAGTACTTC.

V is TRBV11-2 and J is TRBJ2-4; the D gene is possibly TRBD2 (6 bases). V was shortened by 3 bases and J by 2 bases, with 8 bases between the two germline ends. Germline assignment: CDR1 SGHAT and CDR2 FQNNGV. The CDR3 extends over 14 amino acids. The CDR3 sequence is CASSLTSPKNIQYF. As DNA, the CDR3 is TGTGCCAGCAGCTTGACTAGTCCCAAAAACATTCAGTACTTC.

This rearrangement joins TRBV7-6 to TRBJ1-4; 8 bases map to TRBD1. The CDR3 is made up of 14 amino acids. J gave up 5 bases and V 6 bases, and 5 bases lay outside the gene matches. Germline CDR1 reads SGHVS; CDR2 reads FNYEAQ. This chain's CDR3 is CASRSGQGNEKLFF. CDR3 DNA sequence: TGTGCCAGCAGATCCGGACAGGGCAATGAAAAACTGTTTTTT. Based on the CDR3 plus reference TRBV7-6 and TRBJ1-4, the full variable domain is GAGVSQSPRYKVTKRGQDVALRCDPISGHVSLYWYRQALGQGPEFLTYFNYEAQQDKSGLPNDRFSAERPEGSISTLTIQRTEQRDSAMYRCASRSGQGNEKLFFGSGTQLSVL.

A note on this clone: Other DNA sequences within the sample encode an identical CDR3. For the CDR3, the DNA is TGTGCCAGTAGCCCAACGGGGGGGACGCAAGAGCAGTTCTTC. Translating it yields CASSPTGGTQEQFF. This chain links TRBV9 with TRBJ2-1; 8 positions agree with TRBD2. Germline V gene sequence: CDR1 SGDLS, CDR2 YYNGEE. After removal of 8 bases from V and 10 bases from J, the junction contained 14 bases not matched to a gene. CDR3 length equals 14 residues.

This clone was observed a few times. The chain recombines TRBV5-1 with TRBJ1-2; TRBD1 is a possible D gene (6 bases). The V end lost 3 bases, the J end lost 8 bases, and 14 bases lay between the germline ends. Germline V gives CDR1 SGHRS, CDR2 YFSETQ. The CDR3 loop spans 13 amino acids. The CDR3 sequence is CASSWGAEAGYTF. In nucleotides, the CDR3 is TGCGCCAGCAGCTGGGGGGCAGAAGCGGGCTACACCTTC.

This clone was found a few times. V is TRBV19 and J is TRBJ2-7, with 9 bases that match TRBD1. V lost 1 base and J lost 6; bases outside the gene matches: 7. This CDR3 has 15 amino acids. Germline-derived CDR1 and CDR2 are LNHDA and SQIVND (reference sequence). The CDR3 here is CASSIGGQGSREQYF. The CDR3 DNA sequence: TGTGCCAGTAGTATAGGAGGACAGGGGTCGCGCGAGCAGTACTTC.

The genes are TRBV21-1 and TRBJ1-5; TRBD1, as called in the table, went unchecked against the DNA. TRBV21-1 is a recognized pseudogene. This CDR3 has 16 amino acids. The DNA for the CDR3 is TGTGCCAGCAGCAACCAGGGGGATTCTGGCAATCAGCCCCAGCATTTT. Its translation is CASSNQGDSGNQPQHF.

This clone appeared a few times. V gene TRBV30 combines with J gene TRBJ1-4; D is undetermined. Deletions cut 0 bases from V and 14 bases from J, with 10 bases between. The germline gives CDR1 GTSNPN, CDR2 SVGIG (reference sequence). This CDR3 is built from 11 residues. The CDR3 DNA sequence: TGTGCCTGGAGTGTACAAGGGAGGCTGTTTTTT. It translates to CAWSVQGRLFF.

The chain employs TRBV6-5 and TRBJ2-3, with D tentatively TRBD2 (7 bases). V was shortened by 6 bases and J by 0 bases, with 13 bases between the two germline ends. CDR1 MNHEY and CDR2 SVGAGI come from the germline V gene. The CDR3 is 15 residues long. The CDR3 spells CASSPGGLSTDTQYF. For the CDR3, the DNA is TGTGCCAGCAGCCCCGGGGGGCTAAGCACAGATACGCAGTATTTT.

The rearrangement joins TRBV15 to TRBJ2-2; D uncertain. This CDR3 is built from 12 residues. The germline V and J ends were trimmed by 1 base and 4 bases, with 1 base remaining between them. Looked up from germline, CDR1 is LNHNV and CDR2 is YYDKDF (reference sequence). This CDR3 is CATSRGTGELFF. The CDR3 DNA sequence: TGTGCCACCAGCAGAGGCACCGGGGAGCTGTTTTTT.

This rearrangement joins TRBV5-1 to TRBJ1-1; 8 nucleotides match TRBD1. This CDR3 is built from 14 residues. J was trimmed by 1 base and V by 3 bases; bases with no gene match: 2. CDR1 and CDR2 from the germline V gene are SGHRS and YFSETQ. The CDR3 DNA follows: TGCGCCAGCAGCTCCACAGGGGGGAACACTGAAGCTTTCTTT. Translating gives CASSSTGGNTEAFF.

This sequence joins TRBV5-1 and TRBJ2-5, with a tentative D call TRBD1 (5 bases). The V end lost 0 bases, the J end lost 5 bases, and 11 bases lay between the germline ends. Germline lookup yields CDR1 SGHRS and CDR2 YFSETQ. The CDR3 totals 14 residues. CDR3 in amino acids: CASSLGQGRETQYF. The CDR3, as DNA: TGCGCCAGCAGCTTGGGTCAGGGCAGGGAGACCCAGTACTTC.

The chain recombines TRBV27 with TRBJ1-1; D is ambiguous. CDR3 length: 13 amino acids. V was clipped by 4 bases and J by 11 bases, with 17 bases between them. The germline V gene encodes CDR1 MNHEY and CDR2 SMNVEV (reference sequence). The CDR3 DNA follows: TGTGCCAGCAGTTCTCATCGCGGGGTCAGGGCTTTCTTT. Translation: CASSSHRGVRAFF.

The chain carries TRBV28 and TRBJ1-3, with TRBD1 as a possible D gene (6 bases). From germline, CDR1 is MDHEN and CDR2 SYDVKM. The CDR3 is made up of 14 amino acids. V was shortened by 7 bases and J by 9 bases, with 19 bases between the two germline ends. The CDR3 protein is CASIKGGTLSTIYF. The CDR3 DNA follows: TGTGCCAGCATTAAGGGGGGAACTTTATCCACCATATATTTT. The variable domain in full, with the rest retrieved from reference TRBV28 and TRBJ1-3, is DVKVTQSSRYLVKRTGEKVFLECVQDMDHENMFWYRQDPGLGLRLIYFSYDVKMKEKGDIPEGYSVSREKKERFSLILESASTNQTSMYLCASIKGGTLSTIYFGEGSWLTVV.

The rearrangement joins TRBV5-4 to TRBJ2-5; TRBD1 agrees at 8 bases. CDR3 length: 15 residues. Germline trimming cut 6 bases from V and 2 bases from J; bases unmatched to any gene: 9. CDR1 and CDR2 from the germline V gene are SGHNT and YYREEE (reference sequence). The CDR3 DNA is TGTGCCAGCACGCCGGGACAGGCCAGTCAAGAGACCCAGTACTTC. It encodes CASTPGQASQETQYF.

This clone was observed a single time. The chain links TRBV7-2 to TRBJ1-6; D is unresolved. CDR1 is SGHTA, CDR2 FQGNSA, per germline. The CDR3 extends over 15 amino acids. The V and J ends lost 1 base and 7 bases respectively, with 11 bases between them. The CDR3 loop is CASSLGPLPNSPLHF. CDR3 bases: TGTGCCAGCAGCTTAGGCCCCCTTCCCAATTCACCCCTCCACTTT.

This chain joins TRBV5-6 and TRBJ2-1; 9 bases match TRBD2. V lost 3 bases, J lost 7 bases, and 14 bases stayed unmatched. The germline V gene encodes CDR1 SGHDT and CDR2 YYEEEE. The CDR3 length is 17 residues. In DNA form, the CDR3 reads TGTGCCAGCAGCTGGTTAGGGCTAGCGGGATTGGTGAATGAGCAGTTCTTC. This gives the protein CASSWLGLAGLVNEQFF.

The rearrangement joins TRBV15 to TRBJ2-5; tentatively, D is TRBD2 (5 bases). V was cut by 5 bases and J by 5 bases, with 18 bases left in between. Germline CDR1 LNHNV, CDR2 YYDKDF (reference sequence). The CDR3 extends over 15 amino acids. In DNA form, the CDR3 reads TGTGCCACCAGCCCCGGAGGACTCCAGCGGGAGACCCAGTACTTC. Translating gives CATSPGGLQRETQYF.

This clone appeared a single time. The V call is TRBV5-1, the J call TRBJ2-1; 9 bases are shared with TRBD1. CDR3 length: 15 residues. Germline CDR1 and CDR2: SGHRS and YFSETQ. The J segment lost 5 bases and the V segment lost 5 bases, leaving 8 bases of the junction unmatched. The CDR3 here is CASRSTGGIDNEQFF. In nucleotides, the CDR3 is TGCGCCAGCAGAAGCACAGGGGGCATCGACAATGAGCAGTTCTTC.

J is TRBJ2-7 and V is TRBV5-6; 10 bases align to TRBD1. In germline, CDR1 is SGHDT, CDR2 YYEEEE. There are 15 residues in the CDR3. V lost 3 bases, J lost 6 bases, and 9 bases stayed unmatched. The CDR3 region is CASSWVGQGIGEQYF. Here the CDR3 DNA reads TGTGCCAGCAGCTGGGTGGGACAGGGGATAGGCGAGCAGTACTTC.